Listed below are T cell receptor beta chains from one sample, sequenced in a study of cytomegalovirus exposure and HLA in healthy donors. TCRdb keeps only in-frame clones here, not all; method: immunoSEQ multiplex PCR. The repertoire includes just under 70,000 clones, approximately 78% of them detected once, and roughly 6.8% sits in the top ten. The sample was PBMCs. All receptors come from a human donor in good health. CDR3s include the opening cysteine and the closing phenylalanine or tryptophan. D genes are given only for firm matches. Only part of the rows carry a size: once, few, many, or a class if the clone is expanded.

clone size,V gene,J gene,D gene,CDR3 DNA,CDR3 protein
-,TRBV19,TRBJ1-2,-,TGTGCCAGCAAACAGGTGCACTATGGCTACACCTTC,CASKQVHYGYTF
-,TRBV10-2,TRBJ2-2,TRBD1,TGCGCCAGCAGTCCCGGGACAGGGAACACCGGGGAGCTGTTTTTT,CASSPGTGNTGELFF
once,TRBV7-9,TRBJ2-3,TRBD2,TGTGCCAGCAGCACTACGGGGGGGACCACAGATACGCAGTATTTT,CASSTTGGTTDTQYF
-,TRBV9,TRBJ1-5,-,TGTGCCAGCAGCGTAGGTTCAGGGAGCAATCAGCCCCAGCATTTT,CASSVGSGSNQPQHF
-,TRBV5-6,TRBJ2-5,TRBD1,TGTGCCAGCAGCTTGGGGCAGGGGGCGTGGGAGACCCAGTACTTC,CASSLGQGAWETQYF
-,TRBV2,TRBJ2-2,-,TGTGCCAGCAGTGCAACTACAGGGACTACCGGGGAGCTGTCTTTT,CASSATTGTTGELSF
-,TRBV6-1,TRBJ2-7,TRBD2,TGTGCCAGCAGAAGCGGGGGGGCGGTCTACGAGCAGTACTTC,CASRSGGAVYEQYF
-,TRBV6-6,TRBJ1-1,-,TGTGCCAGCAGTTACTCGAGCGGGGCTGAAGCTTTCTTT,CASSYSSGAEAFF
few,TRBV6-5,TRBJ1-1,-,TGTGCCAGCAGACTCGGGGGAAACACTGAAGCTTTCTTT,CASRLGGNTEAFF
-,TRBV5-1,TRBJ1-2,-,TGCGCCAGCAGCTTGGCGGGTTTTGAGGGATCGGATGGCTACCCCTTC,CASSLAGFEGSDGYPF
-,TRBV5-1,TRBJ2-2,TRBD1,TGCGCCAGCAGCTCAGCTGGACAGGCCGGGGAGCTGTTTTTT,CASSSAGQAGELFF
-,TRBV9,TRBJ2-1,TRBD2,TGTGCCAGCAGCGTGCTAGCGGGGGGGCCGGGCAATGAGCAGTTCTTC,CASSVLAGGPGNEQFF
-,TRBV9,TRBJ1-2,-,TGTGCCAGCAGCGTTGGGGGCGACTATGGCTACACCTTC,CASSVGGDYGYTF
-,TRBV28,TRBJ2-5,-,TGTGCCAGCAGTTTATCTGGGCAGGGAGGAGAGACCCAGTACTTC,CASSLSGQGGETQYF
once,TRBV5-8,TRBJ1-4,TRBD1,TGTGCCAGCAGCTTGCACAGGGGGACTAATGAAAAACTGTTTTTT,CASSLHRGTNEKLFF
-,TRBV2,TRBJ1-1,-,TGTGCCAGCAGTGATTTAGGGGCTGAAGCTTTCTTT,CASSDLGAEAFF
-,TRBV5-6,TRBJ2-1,TRBD2,TGTGCCAGCAGCTTGGGATCGACTAGCGGGTTCTACAATGAGCAGTTCTTC,CASSLGSTSGFYNEQFF
-,TRBV19,TRBJ1-3,-,TGTGCCAGTAGTGCCAACACGGGCTCTGGAAACACCATATATTTT,CASSANTGSGNTIYF
-,TRBV6-5,TRBJ1-2,TRBD1,TGTGCCAGCAGACGGGACAGGGGGCTGGGGTTTGGCTACACCTTC,CASRRDRGLGFGYTF
few,TRBV11-1,TRBJ1-6,TRBD1,TGTGCCAGCAGCTTAGCGCGGCAGGGGGGATCACCCCTCCACTTT,CASSLARQGGSPLHF
-,TRBV7-2,TRBJ1-5,-,TGTGCCAGCAGCTTACGCGATCAGCCCCAGCATTTT,CASSLRDQPQHF
once,TRBV2,TRBJ2-3,-,TGTGCCAGCACCAAAAGAGGAGATACGCAGTATTTT,CASTKRGDTQYF
-,TRBV9,TRBJ2-7,TRBD2,TGTGCCAGCAGCGTAGAACCCTCTGGGAGGGTGATCTACGAGCAGTACTTC,CASSVEPSGRVIYEQYF
-,TRBV30,TRBJ1-5,-,TGTGCCTGGAGTGTCGGAGGGAGCTATAGCAATCAGCCCCAGCATTTT,CAWSVGGSYSNQPQHF
-,TRBV5-1,TRBJ2-7,-,TGCGCCAGCAGCCCCTATGGGGGGAACGAGCAGTACTTC,CASSPYGGNEQYF
-,TRBV7-9,TRBJ2-7,TRBD1,TGTGCCAGCAGCTTTGGGACAGGGAGAAACGAGCAGTACTTC,CASSFGTGRNEQYF
-,TRBV5-6,TRBJ2-5,-,TGTGCCAGCAGCTTGACCGCACGGGGAATAGAGACCCAGTACTTC,CASSLTARGIETQYF
-,TRBV6-5,TRBJ1-2,TRBD1,TGTGCCAGCAGGAAGGGACAGGGCTGTGGCTACACCTTC,CASRKGQGCGYTF
once,TRBV7-2,TRBJ2-7,-,TGTGCCAGCAGCCAACACGTCTACGAGCAGTACTTC,CASSQHVYEQYF
-,TRBV11-3,TRBJ2-7,TRBD2,TGTGCCAGCAGCCCACGACTAGCGAACAACTACGAGCAGTACTTC,CASSPRLANNYEQYF
-,TRBV6-7,TRBJ1-1,-,TGTGCCAGCAGTTACCAGCCCGGGACAATCTATCGAGCTTTCTTT,CASSYQPGTIYRAFF
-,TRBV9,TRBJ2-7,TRBD2,TGTGCCAGCAGCAAAGACGTCCTAGCGGATAACCTCTTGGAGCAGTACTTC,CASSKDVLADNLLEQYF
-,TRBV6-5,TRBJ1-2,-,TGTGCCAGCAGTTACTCAGGGGCCAGGGGCTATGGCTACACCTTC,CASSYSGARGYGYTF
-,TRBV19,TRBJ2-4,-,TGTGCCAGTAGTATACAGGGTGAAAACATTCAGTACTTC,CASSIQGENIQYF
few,TRBV6-5,TRBJ2-5,TRBD2,TGTGCCAGCACCCTAGGACTAGCGGGGGATAAGACCCAGTACTTC,CASTLGLAGDKTQYF
-,TRBV27,TRBJ2-3,TRBD2,TGTGCCAGCAGTTTCACCCCCGTCGCGGGAGCCACAGATACGCAGTATTTT,CASSFTPVAGATDTQYF
-,TRBV7-2,TRBJ2-3,TRBD2,TGTGCCAGCAGCCTCCGGACTAGCGGGGGAACAGATACGCAGTATTTT,CASSLRTSGGTDTQYF
-,TRBV19,TRBJ1-2,-,TGTGCCACAGGGCGGGAATCCAGGGCGAATGGCTACACCTTC,CATGRESRANGYTF
-,TRBV28,TRBJ1-2,TRBD1,TGTGCCAGCAGGGCAGGGGGCTATGGCTACACCTTC,CASRAGGYGYTF
-,TRBV28,TRBJ1-4,-,TGTGCCTCCAACCGAGGAGGTGAAAAACTGTTTTTT,CASNRGGEKLFF
-,TRBV4-1,TRBJ1-1,-,TGCGCCAGCAGCCACCCACAGGGGAACACTGAAGCTTTCTTT,CASSHPQGNTEAFF